This entry lists 30 T cell receptor beta chains sequenced from one sample in a study of shared clonotypes between healthy human individuals. The naive CD8 fraction comprised CD45RO-negative cells positively selected for CCR7 and excluded terminally differentiated effector memory CD45RA+ cells. Data came from immunoSEQ multiplex PCR; TCRdb stores just in-frame clones and leaves some out. The sample lists nearly 600,000 clones; less than 97% were seen once. Sequenced material: naive CD8+ T cells sorted from blood. The receptors stem from a woman in her 30s in good health.

The V call is TRBV5-8, the J call TRBJ2-1; tentatively, D is TRBD1 or TRBD2 (5 bases each). The V end was cut by 4 bases, the J end by 10 bases, with 15 bases between. The CDR3 sequence is 13 residues long. Per germline, CDR1 SGHTS and CDR2 YDEGEE. The CDR3 DNA reads TGTGCCAGCAGCGGGACGGACTCCGTAGAGCAGTTCTTC. It yields the protein CASSGTDSVEQFF.

The chain links TRBV7-2 to TRBJ2-3, with 10 bases matching TRBD2. There are 15 residues in the CDR3. CDR1 and CDR2 (germline): SGHTA, FQGNSA. The trim removed 4 bases at V and 3 bases at J, leaving 4 bases unmatched. In nucleotides, the CDR3 is TGTGCCAGCAGCTACGGGACTAGCGATACAGATACGCAGTATTTT. This encodes CASSYGTSDTDTQYF.

DNA of the CDR3: TGTGCCACCAGCAGAGACAGGGAGACCTACGAGCAGTACTTC. Amino acids: CATSRDRETYEQYF. The chain joins TRBV15 to TRBJ2-7; D possibly matches TRBD1 or TRBD2 (5 bases each). This CDR3 is 14 amino acids long. Germline V gives CDR1 LNHNV, CDR2 YYDKDF (reference sequence). V lost 0 bases and J lost 2, with 8 bases in between. The full variable domain, its missing parts supplied by reference TRBV15 and TRBJ2-7, is DAMVIQNPRYQVTQFGKPVTLSCSQTLNHNVMYWYQQKSSQAPKLLFHYYDKDFNNEADTPDNFQSRRPNTSFCFLDIRSPGLGDTAMYLCATSRDRETYEQYFGPGTRLTVT.

Worth noting for this clone: The same CDR3 also results from other DNA sequences found in this sample. The rearrangement joins TRBV27 to TRBJ1-1; no clear D gene. This CDR3 contains 13 residues. CDR1 is MNHEY, CDR2 SMNVEV, per germline (reference sequence). Trimming took 3 bases from V and 2 from J, leaving 7 bases between them. The CDR3 protein is CASSLKQNTEAFF. DNA of the CDR3: TGTGCCAGCAGTTTGAAACAAAACACTGAAGCTTTCTTT.

The CDR3 nucleotides are TGCAGCGTTGAAGGGGGACAGGACCTCCAAGAGACCCAGTACTTC. Its protein is CSVEGGQDLQETQYF. The J gene is TRBJ2-5, the V gene TRBV29-1; 8 nucleotides agree with TRBD1. The junction had 5 bases not matched to a gene; V was cut back by 1 base and J by 1 base. CDR1 SQVTM and CDR2 ANQGSEA come from the germline V gene. The CDR3 loop spans 15 amino acids.

This chain joins TRBV19 and TRBJ2-1; 15 nucleotides agree with TRBD2. The germline V gene encodes CDR1 LNHDA and CDR2 SQIVND (reference sequence). V gave up 6 bases and J gave up 2 bases; unmatched junction bases: 5. CDR3 length: 17 residues. The CDR3 nucleotides read TGTGCCAGTAGAGGGACTAGCGGGAGGTCCCCCTACAATGAGCAGTTCTTC. Protein: CASRGTSGRSPYNEQFF. Based on the CDR3 plus reference TRBV19 and TRBJ2-1, the full variable domain is DGGITQSPKYLFRKEGQNVTLSCEQNLNHDAMYWYRQDPGQGLRLIYYSQIVNDFQKGDIAEGYSVSREKKESFPLTVTSAQKNPTAFYLCASRGTSGRSPYNEQFFGPGTRLTVL.

A single count supports this clone. V usage is TRBV5-6 and J usage is TRBJ2-7; unclear D gene. V was cut by 4 bases and J by 5 bases, with 13 bases left in between. Germline-derived CDR1 and CDR2 are SGHDT and YYEEEE. CDR3 length: 13 residues. The CDR3 here is CASSPAYGDEQYF. The CDR3 region has the DNA TGTGCCAGCAGCCCGGCTTATGGTGACGAGCAGTACTTC.

The V gene is TRBV18, the J gene TRBJ1-2; D is uncertain. CDR3 length: 13 residues. The germline V gene has CDR1 KGHSH and CDR2 LQKENI. V lost 3 bases to trimming and J lost 10 bases, with 15 bases between them. CDR3 region: CASSPPRQEPYTF. The CDR3 DNA follows: TGTGCCAGCTCACCCCCACGGCAAGAACCCTACACCTTC.

V is TRBV7-9 and J is TRBJ1-4; TRBD1 matches at 9 bases. After removal of 3 bases from V and 6 bases from J, the junction contained 8 bases not matched to a gene. The CDR3 has 16 residues. Germline loops: CDR1 SEHNR, CDR2 FQNEAQ (reference sequence). The chain's CDR3 is CASSLGDRAADEKLFF. The CDR3 bases are TGTGCCAGCAGCTTGGGGGACAGGGCTGCTGATGAAAAACTGTTTTTT.

V usage is TRBV7-9 and J usage is TRBJ2-1; 9 bases agree with TRBD2. This CDR3 is 16 amino acids long. The trim removed 2 bases at V and 7 bases at J, leaving 9 bases unmatched. Germline V gene data show CDR1 as SEHNR and CDR2 as FQNEAQ (reference sequence). This CDR3 reads CASSLRLAGRNNEQFF. DNA for the CDR3: TGTGCCAGCAGCTTAAGGCTAGCGGGAAGGAATAATGAGCAGTTCTTC.

The V call is TRBV15, the J call TRBJ1-5, with D hard to call. The germline V gene encodes CDR1 LNHNV and CDR2 YYDKDF (reference sequence). The CDR3 extends over 14 amino acids. Trimming took 5 bases from V and 2 from J, leaving 10 bases between them. The CDR3 region has the DNA TGTGCCACCAGCGAGGGAGTTGGCAATCAGCCCCAGCATTTT. Encoded protein: CATSEGVGNQPQHF.

The rearrangement links TRBV19 to TRBJ1-2, with a tentative D call TRBD1 (6 bases). The ends were cut back, 6 bases at V and 4 bases at J, with 15 bases in the middle. Per germline, CDR1 LNHDA and CDR2 SQIVND (reference sequence). The CDR3 covers 14 residues. CDR3 residues: CASSLGQKPYGYTF. CDR3 nucleotide sequence: TGTGCCAGTAGCCTCGGACAGAAACCCTATGGCTACACCTTC.

The rearrangement joins TRBV11-2 to TRBJ1-4; D is unclear. The V end lost 5 bases, the J end lost 8 bases, and 18 bases lay between the germline ends. This CDR3 comprises 15 residues. CDR1 SGHAT and CDR2 FQNNGV come from the germline V gene. The CDR3 spells CASSPTSGFHEKLFF. The CDR3, as DNA: TGTGCCAGCAGCCCCACGAGTGGGTTTCACGAAAAACTGTTTTTT.

Remarks on this clone: The same CDR3 is also encoded by other DNA sequences in this sample. The rearrangement links TRBV7-9 to TRBJ2-2, with D hard to call. Germline values: CDR1 SEHNR, CDR2 FQNEAQ (reference sequence). This CDR3 contains 12 residues. V was clipped by 1 base and J by 7 bases, with 4 bases between them. The DNA of the CDR3 is TGTGCCAGCAGCTTAGGTAGCGGGGAGCTGTTTTTT. Translated, it gives CASSLGSGELFF. The whole variable domain, filled in from reference TRBV7-9 and TRBJ2-2, reads DTGVSQNPRHKITKRGQNVTFRCDPISEHNRLYWYRQTLGQGPEFLTYFQNEAQLEKSRLLSDRFSAERPKGSFSTLEIQRTEQGDSAMYLCASSLGSGELFFGEGSRLTVL.

The chain couples TRBV27 to TRBJ2-6; D remains ambiguous. V lost 8 bases and J 0 bases, leaving 11 bases between the germline ends. The CDR3 extends over 15 amino acids. CDR1 MNHEY and CDR2 SMNVEV come from the germline V gene (reference sequence). CDR3 sequence reads: CASANGASGANVLTF. In DNA form, the CDR3 reads TGTGCCAGCGCAAACGGAGCCTCTGGGGCCAACGTCCTGACTTTC.

The chain couples TRBV5-4 to TRBJ1-1; D is uncertain. Germline V CDR1 and CDR2: SGHNT, YYREEE (reference sequence). V shed 0 bases and J shed 6 bases, with 6 bases lying between them. The CDR3 totals 12 residues. The CDR3 region is CASSLGSAEAFF. DNA of the CDR3: TGTGCCAGCAGCTTGGGCTCAGCTGAAGCTTTCTTT.

Turning to this clone: At one end, the junction sequence differs from germline, possibly due to a read error. V and J are TRBV7-9 and TRBJ2-5; 8 nucleotides match TRBD1. Germline V gene sequence: CDR1 SEHNR, CDR2 FQNEAQ (reference sequence). The CDR3 runs 17 residues. The CDR3 reads CASSLTGQGGPREAQYF. CDR3 in DNA: TGTGCCAGCAGCTTAACCGGACAGGGCGGGCCAAGAGAGGCCCAGTACTTC.

The sample holds a few counts of this clone. The V gene is TRBV6-1, the J gene TRBJ1-1; D gene uncertain. Germline lookup yields CDR1 MNHNS and CDR2 SASEGT. This CDR3 comprises 10 residues. With 6 bases removed from V and 11 bases from J, the gap between germline ends came to 10 bases. The CDR3 DNA reads as TGTGCCAGCAGAAACTATCTGGCTTTCTTT. It yields the protein CASRNYLAFF.

J is TRBJ2-4 and V is TRBV13; 11 positions match TRBD2. Germline V gives CDR1 PRHDT, CDR2 FYEKMQ (reference sequence). This CDR3 spans 14 amino acids. The J segment lost 5 bases and the V segment lost 6 bases, leaving 3 bases of the junction unmatched. The CDR3 DNA follows: TGTGCCAGCAGTCTAGCGGGGGGAGAAAACATTCAGTACTTC. This gives the protein CASSLAGGENIQYF.

The chain carries TRBV5-4 and TRBJ2-7; D perhaps matches TRBD2 (5 bases). This CDR3 is built from 12 residues. The V gene lost 4 bases and the J gene lost 4 bases, with 9 bases spanning the gap. Germline V gene sequence: CDR1 SGHNT, CDR2 YYREEE (reference sequence). The CDR3 loop reads CASSPGYYEQYF. The CDR3 nucleotides are TGTGCCAGCAGCCCGGGGTATTACGAGCAGTACTTC.

This chain joins TRBV11-3 and TRBJ2-1; D is possibly TRBD1 (5 bases). The V end lost 4 bases, the J end lost 0 bases, and 10 bases lay between the germline ends. The CDR3 is 15 residues long. Germline CDR1 reads SGHNT; CDR2 reads YENEEA. The CDR3 region is CASSWGASSYNEQFF. CDR3 bases: TGTGCCAGCAGCTGGGGCGCAAGCTCCTACAATGAGCAGTTCTTC. The variable domain in full, with the rest retrieved from reference TRBV11-3 and TRBJ2-1, is EAGVVQSPRYKIIEKKQPVAFWCNPISGHNTLYWYLQNLGQGPELLIRYENEEAVDDSQLPKDRFSAERLKGVDSTLKIQPAELGDSAVYLCASSWGASSYNEQFFGPGTRLTVL.

This clone was recorded a few times. CDR3 amino acids: CASSPGDESLQETQYF. DNA for the CDR3: TGTGCCAGCAGCCCCGGGGACGAGTCCTTACAAGAGACCCAGTACTTC. The chain carries TRBV7-9 and TRBJ2-5; D tentatively fits TRBD1 or TRBD2 (5 bases each). The germline V gene has CDR1 SEHNR and CDR2 FQNEAQ (reference sequence). V lost 5 bases, J lost 2 bases, and 18 bases lay in between. The CDR3 extends over 16 amino acids.

The rearrangement uses TRBV28 and TRBJ1-5; D unresolved. The length of the CDR3 is 14 residues. V lost 6 bases to trimming and J lost 4 bases, with 13 bases between them. Germline V gives CDR1 MDHEN, CDR2 SYDVKM. Here the CDR3 reads CASSVLDGNQPQHF. The CDR3 DNA is TGTGCCAGCAGCGTACTGGACGGGAATCAGCCCCAGCATTTT.

The genes are TRBV19 and TRBJ1-5; perhaps TRBD1 as D (5 bases). Germline CDR1 LNHDA, CDR2 SQIVND (reference sequence). V was clipped by 10 bases and J by 9 bases, with 19 bases between them. The CDR3 length is 13 residues. CDR3 amino acids: CATNDWGTGPQHF. For the CDR3, the DNA is TGTGCCACCAACGATTGGGGGACTGGGCCCCAGCATTTT.

The genes are TRBV10-3 and TRBJ2-4, with a weak D call TRBD1 (6 bases). The CDR3 has 16 residues. Germline V gene lookup returns CDR1 ENHRY and CDR2 SYGVKD. Trimming shortened V by 2 bases and J by 0 bases, and 11 bases separated the two germline ends. CDR3 DNA sequence: TGTGCCATCAGTGAGACTTGGACAGCAGCCAAAAACATTCAGTACTTC. Translating gives CAISETWTAAKNIQYF.

The genes are TRBV11-2 and TRBJ1-1; D is undetermined. The CDR3 consists of 14 residues. V lost 5 bases and J 0 bases, leaving 10 bases between the germline ends. The germline V gene has CDR1 SGHAT and CDR2 FQNNGV. CDR3 residues: CASSQPIMNTEAFF. CDR3 DNA: TGTGCCAGCAGCCAACCGATCATGAACACTGAAGCTTTCTTT.

The rearrangement links TRBV30 to TRBJ1-6; 8 bases agree with TRBD1. From germline, CDR1 is GTSNPN and CDR2 SVGIG (reference sequence). The CDR3 is 14 amino acids. Trimming removed 4 bases from V and 7 bases from J; junction bases left unmatched: 6. CDR3 protein: CAWTGGQGNSPLHF. The CDR3 DNA is TGTGCCTGGACAGGAGGACAGGGAAATTCACCCCTCCACTTT.

The chain uses TRBV10-3 and TRBJ2-7; D is possibly TRBD1 (5 bases). The CDR3 has 14 residues. Germline values: CDR1 ENHRY, CDR2 SYGVKD. Trimming took 3 bases from V and 1 from J, leaving 10 bases between them. CDR3 in amino acids: CAISDRDGSYEQYF. The CDR3 DNA follows: TGTGCCATCAGTGACAGGGATGGGTCCTACGAGCAGTACTTC.

As concerns this clone: The same CDR3 can be traced to other DNA sequences in this sample. The rearrangement joins TRBV5-1 to TRBJ2-7; D gene uncertain. V dropped 2 bases and J dropped 4 bases, with 7 bases sitting between them. The CDR3 contains 12 residues. Germline loops: CDR1 SGHRS, CDR2 YFSETQ. The CDR3 spells CASSFGGYEQYF. The CDR3 bases are TGCGCCAGCAGCTTTGGTGGGTACGAGCAGTACTTC. The whole variable domain, remainder taken from reference TRBV5-1 and TRBJ2-7, is KAGVTQTPRYLIKTRGQQVTLSCSPISGHRSVSWYQQTPGQGLQFLFEYFSETQRNKGNFPGRFSGRQFSNSRSEMNVSTLELGDSALYLCASSFGGYEQYFGPGTRLTVT.

This rearrangement joins TRBV5-4 to TRBJ2-2; 7 bases agree with TRBD2. J gave up 2 bases and V 0 bases, and 1 base lay outside the gene matches. Germline V lookup: CDR1 SGHNT, CDR2 YYREEE (reference sequence). This CDR3 spans 15 amino acids. Here the CDR3 DNA reads TGTGCCAGCAGCTTGGCTAGCGGTAACACCGGGGAGCTGTTTTTT. The encoded protein is CASSLASGNTGELFF. The full variable domain, its missing parts supplied by reference TRBV5-4 and TRBJ2-2, is ETGVTQSPTHLIKTRGQQVTLRCSSQSGHNTVSWYQQALGQGPQFIFQYYREEENGRGNFPPRFSGLQFPNYSSELNVNALELDDSALYLCASSLASGNTGELFFGEGSRLTVL.